This T cell receptor (beta chain) originates from a study of T cell repertoires in cytomegalovirus infection. Germline V gives CDR1 SGHDT, CDR2 YYEEEE. The CDR3 consists of 14 residues. Between the trimmed V and J ends, which lost 1 base and 4 bases, there was a span of 12 bases. Each CDR3 protein is one row after TCRdb ran MiXCR on the reads. There are about 150,000 distinct CDR3 sequences in the sample; 32% occur only once, and 45% to 55% lies in the top ten. Worth noting for this clonotype: The antigen remains unidentified.

Study-wide results and caveats: Frequencies of public TCR beta families were cumulated, and this identified carriers of CMV plus the relevant HLA.

V and J are TRBV5-6 and TRBJ2-7; perhaps TRBD1 as D (6 bases). The source material was CD8+ T cells from cultured PBMCs, sampled from culture after CMV antigen stimulation. The TCR comes from a human donor in good health (CMV status not recorded). Some clones in this sample may be carry-over from other donors' samples. CDR3: CASSLSGQIYEQYF. As DNA, the CDR3 is TGTGCCAGCAGCTTGTCAGGACAGATATACGAGCAGTACTTC.